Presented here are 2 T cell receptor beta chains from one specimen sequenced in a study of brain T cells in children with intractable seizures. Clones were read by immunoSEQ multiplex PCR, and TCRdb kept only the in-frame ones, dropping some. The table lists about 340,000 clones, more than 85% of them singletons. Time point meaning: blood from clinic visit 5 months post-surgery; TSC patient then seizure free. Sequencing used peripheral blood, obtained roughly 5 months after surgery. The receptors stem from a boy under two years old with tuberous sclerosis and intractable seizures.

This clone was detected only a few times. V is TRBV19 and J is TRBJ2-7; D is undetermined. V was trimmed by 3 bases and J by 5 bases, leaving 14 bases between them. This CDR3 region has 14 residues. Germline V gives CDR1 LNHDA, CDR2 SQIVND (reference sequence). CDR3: CASSIGSAPDEQYF. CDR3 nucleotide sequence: TGTGCCAGTAGTATTGGCTCGGCACCCGACGAGCAGTACTTC.

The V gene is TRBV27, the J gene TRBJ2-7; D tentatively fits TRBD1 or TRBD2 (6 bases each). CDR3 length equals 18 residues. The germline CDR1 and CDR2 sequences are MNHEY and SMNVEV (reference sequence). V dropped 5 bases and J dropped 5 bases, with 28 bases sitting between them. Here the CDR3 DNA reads TGTGCCAGCAGTCCCATCATTACAGGGTGGGGGGACCTCGACGAGCAGTACTTC. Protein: CASSPIITGWGDLDEQYF.